The clone carrying this T cell receptor beta chain was picked up a small number of times. Vbeta (60) and Jbeta (13) primers were used in the PCR. Data came from immunoSEQ multiplex PCR; TCRdb stores just in-frame clones and leaves some out. This table holds 100,000 to 150,000 clones, roughly 80% found once. This CDR3 region has 15 residues. Trimming took 2 bases from V and 2 from J, leaving 11 bases between them. In germline, CDR1 is MNHEY, CDR2 SVGAGI. This sample stems from a study of cytomegalovirus exposure and HLA in healthy donors. This chain links TRBV6-5 with TRBJ2-3, with TRBD1 as a possible D gene (6 bases). This TCR came from a woman aged 40-49 years in good health and CMV-seronegative. The specimen sequenced was PBMCs. CDR3: CASSYGGYSTDTQYF. In DNA form, the CDR3 reads TGTGCCAGCAGTTACGGGGGCTATTCCACAGATACGCAGTATTTT.